This paragraph covers one T cell receptor beta chain sequence. Its antigen is unknown. The data originate from a study of STAT5B mutations in CD4+ large granular lymphocyte leukemia. Overall study context: Among healthy controls, a particular HLA allele went with more CDR3 'QG' motifs. General study results and limits: 8/27 top patient clones versus 2/35 control clones were TRBV06-family. Main leukemic clonotypes were patient-specific, but more than 20% appeared at low frequency elsewhere.

The CDR3 contains 13 residues. V shed 1 base and J shed 10 bases, with 13 bases lying between them. CDR1 and CDR2 (germline): SGHTA, FQGNSA. Healthy controls were blood donor buffy coats. Method: immunoSEQ multiplex PCR; TCRdb's copy keeps in-frame clones and lacks some. The sample carries 31,000 or so clones, around 76% recorded once. This sequence joins TRBV7-2 and TRBJ1-1; D gene unclear. The sample comprised CD4+ T cells from blood buffy coats. This TCR derives from a human donor in good health. The CDR3 DNA is TGTGCCAGCAGCTTAGAAGGGTGGTCAGCAGCTTTCTTT. This translates into CASSLEGWSAAFF.